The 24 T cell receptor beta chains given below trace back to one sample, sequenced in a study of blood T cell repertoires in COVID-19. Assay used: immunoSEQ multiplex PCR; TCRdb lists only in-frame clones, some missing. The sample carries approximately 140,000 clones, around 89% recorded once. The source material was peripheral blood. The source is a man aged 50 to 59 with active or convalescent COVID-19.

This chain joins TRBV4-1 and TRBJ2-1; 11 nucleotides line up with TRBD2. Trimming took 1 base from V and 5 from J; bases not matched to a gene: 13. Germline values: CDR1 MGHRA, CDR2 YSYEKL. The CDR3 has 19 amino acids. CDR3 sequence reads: CASSQVLAGGPLLNNEQFF. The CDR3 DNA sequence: TGCGCCAGCAGCCAAGTGTTAGCGGGAGGGCCTTTGTTGAACAATGAGCAGTTCTTC.

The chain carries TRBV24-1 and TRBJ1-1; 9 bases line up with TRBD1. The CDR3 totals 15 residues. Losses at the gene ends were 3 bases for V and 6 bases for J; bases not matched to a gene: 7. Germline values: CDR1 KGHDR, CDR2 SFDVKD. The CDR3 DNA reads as TGTGCCACCAGTGATGGGGGGACAGGGAGGGCTGAAGCTTTCTTT. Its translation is CATSDGGTGRAEAFF.

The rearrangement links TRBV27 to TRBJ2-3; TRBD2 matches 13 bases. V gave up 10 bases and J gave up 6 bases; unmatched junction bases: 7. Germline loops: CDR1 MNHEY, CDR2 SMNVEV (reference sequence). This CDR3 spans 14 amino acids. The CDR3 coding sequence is TGTGCCACCTCCGGACTAGCGGGAGCGGATACGCAGTATTTT. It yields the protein CATSGLAGADTQYF.

The CDR3 region is CASSVPDRGSYNSPLHF. In DNA, the CDR3 is TGTGCCAGCAGTGTTCCGGACAGGGGTTCCTATAATTCACCCCTCCACTTT. The chain uses TRBV6-1 and TRBJ1-6, with 9 positions matching TRBD1. This CDR3 comprises 17 residues. CDR1 is MNHNS and CDR2 is SASEGT in the germline V gene. V shed 4 bases, J shed 1 base, and the junction held 5 bases outside the gene matches.

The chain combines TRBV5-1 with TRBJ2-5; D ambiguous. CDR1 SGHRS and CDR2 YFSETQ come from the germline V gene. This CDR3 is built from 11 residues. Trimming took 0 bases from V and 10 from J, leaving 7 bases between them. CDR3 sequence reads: CASSLGYGQYF. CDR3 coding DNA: TGCGCCAGCAGCTTGGGGTACGGCCAGTACTTC.

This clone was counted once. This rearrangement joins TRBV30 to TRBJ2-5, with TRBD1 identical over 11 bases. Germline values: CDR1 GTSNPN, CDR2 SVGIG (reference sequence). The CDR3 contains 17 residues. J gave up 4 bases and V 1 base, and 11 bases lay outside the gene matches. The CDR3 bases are TGTGCCTGGAGTGGGGAGGGGGACAGGGGGTCTAGAGAGACCCAGTACTTC. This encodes CAWSGEGDRGSRETQYF.

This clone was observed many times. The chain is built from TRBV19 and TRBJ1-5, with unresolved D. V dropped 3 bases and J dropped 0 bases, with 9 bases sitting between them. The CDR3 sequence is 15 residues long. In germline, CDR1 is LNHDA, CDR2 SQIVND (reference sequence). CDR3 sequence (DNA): TGTGCCAGTAGTATCAGACATAATAGCAATCAGCCCCAGCATTTT. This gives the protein CASSIRHNSNQPQHF.

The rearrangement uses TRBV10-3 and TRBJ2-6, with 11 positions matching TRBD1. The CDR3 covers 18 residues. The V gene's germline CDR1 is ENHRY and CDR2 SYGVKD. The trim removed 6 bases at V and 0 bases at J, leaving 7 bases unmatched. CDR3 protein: CAISARGQGGSGANVLTF. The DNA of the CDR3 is TGTGCCATCAGCGCCCGGGGACAGGGGGGCTCTGGGGCCAACGTCCTGACTTTC.

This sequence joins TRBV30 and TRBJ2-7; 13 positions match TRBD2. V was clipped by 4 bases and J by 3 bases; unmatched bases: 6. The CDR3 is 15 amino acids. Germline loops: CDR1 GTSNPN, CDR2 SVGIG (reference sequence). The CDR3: CAWKFGLAGVYEQYF. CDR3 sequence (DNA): TGTGCCTGGAAGTTTGGACTAGCGGGAGTCTACGAGCAGTACTTC.

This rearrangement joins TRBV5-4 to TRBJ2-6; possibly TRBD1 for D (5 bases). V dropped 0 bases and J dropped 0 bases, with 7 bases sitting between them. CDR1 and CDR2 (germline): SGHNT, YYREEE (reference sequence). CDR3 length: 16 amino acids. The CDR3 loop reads CASSLGQRSGANVLTF. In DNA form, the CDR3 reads TGTGCCAGCAGCTTGGGACAGCGCTCTGGGGCCAACGTCCTGACTTTC.

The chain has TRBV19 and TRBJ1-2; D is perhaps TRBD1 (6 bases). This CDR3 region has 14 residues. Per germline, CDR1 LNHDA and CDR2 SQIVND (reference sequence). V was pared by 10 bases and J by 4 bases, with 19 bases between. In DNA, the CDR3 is TGTGCCAACTCCGCCCGTAGCAGGGGCTATGGCTACACCTTC. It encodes CANSARSRGYGYTF. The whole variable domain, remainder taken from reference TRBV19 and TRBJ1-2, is DGGITQSPKYLFRKEGQNVTLSCEQNLNHDAMYWYRQDPGQGLRLIYYSQIVNDFQKGDIAEGYSVSREKKESFPLTVTSAQKNPTAFYLCANSARSRGYGYTFGSGTRLTVV.

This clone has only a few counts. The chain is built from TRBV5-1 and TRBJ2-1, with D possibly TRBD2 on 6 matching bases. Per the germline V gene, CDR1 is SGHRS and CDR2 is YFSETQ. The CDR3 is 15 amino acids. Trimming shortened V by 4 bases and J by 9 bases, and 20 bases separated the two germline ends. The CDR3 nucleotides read TGCGCCAGCAGCCGGGAGTCCCCATTATCAATTGAGCAGTTCTTC. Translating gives CASSRESPLSIEQFF.

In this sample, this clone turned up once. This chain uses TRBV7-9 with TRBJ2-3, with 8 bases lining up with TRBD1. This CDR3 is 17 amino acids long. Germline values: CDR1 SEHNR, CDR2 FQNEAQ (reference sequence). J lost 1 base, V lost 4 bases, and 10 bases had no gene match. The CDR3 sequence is CASSSPGQGGGTDTQYF. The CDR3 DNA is TGTGCCAGCAGCTCTCCAGGACAGGGCGGTGGCACAGATACGCAGTATTTT.

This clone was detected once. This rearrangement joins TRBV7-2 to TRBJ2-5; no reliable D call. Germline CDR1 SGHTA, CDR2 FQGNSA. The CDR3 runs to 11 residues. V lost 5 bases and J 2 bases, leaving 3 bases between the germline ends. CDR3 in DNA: TGTGCCAGCAGCCAGCAAGAGACCCAGTACTTC. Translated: CASSQQETQYF.

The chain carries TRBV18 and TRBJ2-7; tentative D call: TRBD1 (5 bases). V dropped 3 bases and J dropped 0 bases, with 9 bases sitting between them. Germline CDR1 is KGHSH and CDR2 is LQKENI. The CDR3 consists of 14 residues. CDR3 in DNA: TGTGCCAGCTCACCGACAGAGCCCTCCTACGAGCAGTACTTC. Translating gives CASSPTEPSYEQYF. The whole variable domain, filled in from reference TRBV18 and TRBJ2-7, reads NAGVMQNPRHLVRRRGQEARLRCSPMKGHSHVYWYRQLPEEGLKFMVYLQKENIIDESGMPKERFSAEFPKEGPSILRIQQVVRGDSAAYFCASSPTEPSYEQYFGPGTRLTVT.

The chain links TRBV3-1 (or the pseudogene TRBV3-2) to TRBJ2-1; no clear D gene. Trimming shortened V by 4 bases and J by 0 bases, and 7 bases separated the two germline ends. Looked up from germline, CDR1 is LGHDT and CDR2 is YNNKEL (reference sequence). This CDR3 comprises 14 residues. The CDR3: CASSRLSSYNEQFF. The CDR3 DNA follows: TGTGCCAGCAGCCGGCTCAGCTCCTACAATGAGCAGTTCTTC.

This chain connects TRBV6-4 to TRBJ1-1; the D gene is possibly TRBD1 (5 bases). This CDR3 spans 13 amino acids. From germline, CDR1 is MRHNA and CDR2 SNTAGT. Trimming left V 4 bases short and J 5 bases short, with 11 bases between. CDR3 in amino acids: CASSVQGGTEAFF. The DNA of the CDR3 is TGTGCCAGCAGTGTGCAGGGAGGGACTGAAGCTTTCTTT.

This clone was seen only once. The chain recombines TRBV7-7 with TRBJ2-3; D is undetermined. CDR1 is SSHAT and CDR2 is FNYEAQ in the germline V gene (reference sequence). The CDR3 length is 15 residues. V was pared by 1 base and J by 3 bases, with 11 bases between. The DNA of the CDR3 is TGTGCCAGCAGCTTAGGCTCGGGTAGTACAGATACGCAGTATTTT. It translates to CASSLGSGSTDTQYF. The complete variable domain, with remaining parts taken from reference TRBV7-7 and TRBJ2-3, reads GAGVSQSPRYKVTKRGQDVTLRCDPISSHATLYWYQQALGQGPEFLTYFNYEAQPDKSGLPSDRFSAERPEGSISTLTIQRTEQRDSAMYRCASSLGSGSTDTQYFGPGTRLTVL.

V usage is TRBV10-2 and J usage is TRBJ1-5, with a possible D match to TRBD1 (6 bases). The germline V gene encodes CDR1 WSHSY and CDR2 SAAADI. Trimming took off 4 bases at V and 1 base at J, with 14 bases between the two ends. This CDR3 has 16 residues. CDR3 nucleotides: TGCGCCAGCAGTGCCCGGGGGGCCCTAAGCAATCAGCCCCAGCATTTT. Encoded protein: CASSARGALSNQPQHF.

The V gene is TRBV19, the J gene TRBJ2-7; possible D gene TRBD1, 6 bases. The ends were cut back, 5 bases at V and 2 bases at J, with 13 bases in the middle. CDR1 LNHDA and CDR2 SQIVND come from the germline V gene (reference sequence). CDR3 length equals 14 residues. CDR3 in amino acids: CASSPRDTPYEQYF. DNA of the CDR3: TGTGCCAGTAGTCCCCGGGACACTCCCTACGAGCAGTACTTC.

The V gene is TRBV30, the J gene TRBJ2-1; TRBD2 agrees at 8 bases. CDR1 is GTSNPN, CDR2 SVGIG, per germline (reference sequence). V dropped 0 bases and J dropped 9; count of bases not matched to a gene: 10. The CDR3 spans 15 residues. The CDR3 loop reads CAWSVSGSWFGEQFF. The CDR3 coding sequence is TGTGCCTGGAGTGTGAGCGGGAGTTGGTTTGGTGAGCAGTTCTTC.

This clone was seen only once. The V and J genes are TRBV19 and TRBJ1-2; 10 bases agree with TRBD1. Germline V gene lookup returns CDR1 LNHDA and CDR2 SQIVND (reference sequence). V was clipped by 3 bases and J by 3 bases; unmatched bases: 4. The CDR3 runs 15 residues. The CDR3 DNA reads TGTGCCAGTAGTATTGGCGGGACAGGGGACTATGGCTACACCTTC. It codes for CASSIGGTGDYGYTF.

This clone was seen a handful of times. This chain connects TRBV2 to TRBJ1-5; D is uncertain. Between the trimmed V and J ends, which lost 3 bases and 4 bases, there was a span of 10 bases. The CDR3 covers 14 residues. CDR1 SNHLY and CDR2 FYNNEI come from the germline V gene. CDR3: CASSDGGPNQPQHF. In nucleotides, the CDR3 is TGTGCCAGCAGTGATGGAGGTCCAAATCAGCCCCAGCATTTT.

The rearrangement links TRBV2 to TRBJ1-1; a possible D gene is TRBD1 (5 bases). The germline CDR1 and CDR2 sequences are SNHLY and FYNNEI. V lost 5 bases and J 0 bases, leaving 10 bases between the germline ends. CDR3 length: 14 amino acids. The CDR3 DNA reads TGTGCCAGCAGTCCTGACAGCATGAACACTGAAGCTTTCTTT. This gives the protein CASSPDSMNTEAFF.